What follows are 9 T cell receptor beta chains derived from one specimen sequenced in a study of cytotoxic CD8 clonotypes in ibrutinib-treated CLL. Sequencing was performed with immunoSEQ multiplex PCR; in TCRdb, only in-frame clones are kept and a portion is missing. Of roughly 160,000 clones listed, about 80% are singletons. The sequencing used PBMCs, collected after 24 months of ibrutinib treatment. The source of these receptors is a human donor with chronic lymphocytic leukemia.

This clone occurred a few times. The chain links TRBV19 to TRBJ2-2, with D uncertain. The CDR3 has 13 amino acids. Trimming removed 6 bases at V and 6 bases at J, with 11 bases between. Germline V gives CDR1 LNHDA, CDR2 SQIVND (reference sequence). CDR3 bases: TGTGCCAGTAGCCTGCCCGGACCCGGGGAGCTGTTTTTT. Translated: CASSLPGPGELFF.

The CDR3 is CAWRRNKAYEQYF. CDR3 nucleotides: TGTGCCTGGAGGAGGAACAAAGCCTACGAGCAGTACTTC. The chain recombines TRBV30 with TRBJ2-7, with D hard to call. Germline values: CDR1 GTSNPN, CDR2 SVGIG (reference sequence). There are 13 residues in the CDR3. Trimming pared 3 bases from V and 2 bases from J, leaving 11 bases between.

The chain joins TRBV9 to TRBJ1-1; D is uncertain. The CDR3 is 14 residues long. Trimming shortened V by 1 base and J by 1 base, and 8 bases separated the two germline ends. Germline V CDR1 and CDR2: SGDLS, YYNGEE. CDR3 nucleotide sequence: TGTGCCAGCAGCGTACTCGCAGAGAACACTGAAGCTTTCTTT. Amino acid sequence: CASSVLAENTEAFF.

The rearrangement uses TRBV30 and TRBJ2-3; possibly TRBD1 for D (5 bases). The CDR3 contains 13 residues. The V end was cut by 1 base, the J end by 2 bases, with 7 bases between. Per the germline V gene, CDR1 is GTSNPN and CDR2 is SVGIG (reference sequence). The CDR3 region has the DNA TGTGCCTGGAGTGGCAGGGCCACAGATACGCAGTATTTT. Translating gives CAWSGRATDTQYF.

The J gene is TRBJ1-2, the V gene TRBV7-2; D is ambiguous. This CDR3 is 13 amino acids long. V shed 6 bases and J shed 1 base, with 9 bases lying between them. The germline CDR1 and CDR2 sequences are SGHTA and FQGNSA. CDR3 sequence: CASSPGRNYGYTF. The CDR3 coding sequence is TGTGCCAGCAGTCCGGGCCGTAACTATGGCTACACCTTC.

Here the CDR3 reads CAWSAGDRNWETQYF. Here the CDR3 DNA reads TGTGCCTGGAGTGCTGGGGACAGGAACTGGGAGACCCAGTACTTC. This rearrangement joins TRBV30 to TRBJ2-5; 8 nucleotides line up with TRBD1. V lost 1 base to trimming and J lost 5 bases; unmatched junction nucleotides: 9. In germline, CDR1 is GTSNPN, CDR2 SVGIG (reference sequence). CDR3 size: 15 residues.

The J gene is TRBJ2-2, the V gene TRBV5-5; either TRBD1 or TRBD2 may fit D (5 bases each). V gave up 6 bases and J gave up 0 bases, with 9 bases separating them. This CDR3 region has 14 residues. The germline CDR1 and CDR2 sequences are SGHKS and YYEKEE (reference sequence). CDR3 amino acids: CASTGTPNTGELFF. CDR3 DNA sequence: TGTGCCAGCACCGGGACGCCGAACACCGGGGAGCTGTTTTTT.

The chain joins TRBV7-3 to TRBJ2-1; TRBD1 matches at 8 bases. In germline, CDR1 is SGHTA, CDR2 FQGTGA. The CDR3 has 14 amino acids. The V segment lost 3 bases and the J segment 6 bases; nucleotides outside the gene matches: 4. For the CDR3, the DNA is TGTGCCAGCAGCTTGGGACAGGCCTTCAATGAGCAGTTCTTC. Its protein product is CASSLGQAFNEQFF. The variable domain in full, completed from reference TRBV7-3 and TRBJ2-1, reads GAGVSQTPSNKVTEKGKYVELRCDPISGHTALYWYRQSLGQGPEFLIYFQGTGAADDSGLPNDRFFAVRPEGSVSTLKIQRTERGDSAVYLCASSLGQAFNEQFFGPGTRLTVL.

This chain uses TRBV29-1 with TRBJ1-4; D remains ambiguous. This CDR3 comprises 14 residues. V lost 0 bases to trimming and J lost 10 bases, with 15 bases between them. The germline CDR1 and CDR2 sequences are SQVTM and ANQGSEA. The chain's CDR3 is CSVEDTLKRGKLFF. CDR3 in DNA: TGCAGCGTTGAAGATACGTTGAAGCGGGGAAAACTGTTTTTT.